The clone carrying this TCR beta chain was recorded only once. Its antigen is as yet unknown. This table comes from immunoSEQ multiplex PCR, and its TCRdb copy is limited to in-frame clones, with some not included. The sample lists some 25,000 clones; 96% were seen once. This sample is part of a study of monozygotic twins with cystic fibrosis. Whole-study findings and limits: J usage was most co-twin-similar in 8 of 16 pairs, V in 13.

Between the trimmed V and J ends, which lost 4 bases and 10 bases, there was a span of 13 bases. This CDR3 has 12 residues. From germline, CDR1 is MNHNY and CDR2 SVGAGI (reference sequence). This sequence was found in a girl aged 2-10 years with cystic fibrosis. The chain recombines TRBV6-6 with TRBJ1-2, with D perhaps matching TRBD1 (5 bases). The sample comprised blood. CDR3 protein: CASSWEGKAYTF. The CDR3 nucleotides read TGTGCCAGCAGTTGGGAGGGGAAGGCCTACACCTTC.